These T cell receptor beta chains were read from a single sample in a study of blood T cell repertoires in COVID-19. This table comes from immunoSEQ multiplex PCR, and its TCRdb copy is limited to in-frame clones, with some not included. This table holds 84,000 or so clones, about four fifths found once. The sample was peripheral blood. These receptors came from a woman of 80 years or more with acute or convalescent COVID-19. Each CDR3 is given with its conserved first and last residue. Fields, in order: D gene, CDR3 length, J gene, clone size, V gene, CDR3 DNA, CDR3 protein. The D gene is left open where the match is weak. Clone size is stated in some rows and not others, as once, few, many or a class when expanded.

D gene: TRBD1; CDR3 length: 11; J gene: TRBJ1-1; clone size: NA; V gene: TRBV11-2; CDR3 DNA: TGTGCCAGCAGCCGCGACAGGGGAGCTTTCTTT; CDR3 protein: CASSRDRGAFF
D gene: TRBD2; CDR3 length: 15; J gene: TRBJ2-1; clone size: NA; V gene: TRBV3-1/TRBV3-2; CDR3 DNA: TGTGCCAGCAGACCCAGCGGGGGAGCTTACAATGAGCAGTTCTTC; CDR3 protein: CASRPSGGAYNEQFF
D gene: TRBD2; CDR3 length: 15; J gene: TRBJ2-7; clone size: NA; V gene: TRBV6-5; CDR3 DNA: TGTGCCAGCAGCGTCGATACTAGCGGGAACAGTGAGCAGTACTTC; CDR3 protein: CASSVDTSGNSEQYF
D gene: NA; CDR3 length: 14; J gene: TRBJ2-5; clone size: once; V gene: TRBV11-2; CDR3 DNA: TGTGCCAGCAGCTTAGGACGGGGTGGAGAGACCCAGTACTTC; CDR3 protein: CASSLGRGGETQYF
D gene: TRBD2; CDR3 length: 15; J gene: TRBJ2-2; clone size: few; V gene: TRBV11-2; CDR3 DNA: TGTGCCAGCAGCTTTTTGGCGGGAGCCAGCGGGGAGCTGTTTTTT; CDR3 protein: CASSFLAGASGELFF
D gene: NA; CDR3 length: 14; J gene: TRBJ1-1; clone size: NA; V gene: TRBV6-2/TRBV6-3; CDR3 DNA: TGTGCCAGCAGTTACTCCCCCGGGAAGACTGAAGCTTTCTTT; CDR3 protein: CASSYSPGKTEAFF
D gene: NA; CDR3 length: 15; J gene: TRBJ2-3; clone size: NA; V gene: TRBV2; CDR3 DNA: TGTGCCAGCGCCGCCCGGGGTTGGGGCACAGATACGCAGTATTTT; CDR3 protein: CASAARGWGTDTQYF
D gene: TRBD2; CDR3 length: 14; J gene: TRBJ2-5; clone size: NA; V gene: TRBV9; CDR3 DNA: TGTGCCAGCAGCGTCGGACTAGTCAAAGAGACCCAGTACTTC; CDR3 protein: CASSVGLVKETQYF
D gene: TRBD1; CDR3 length: 15; J gene: TRBJ1-5; clone size: NA; V gene: TRBV28; CDR3 DNA: TGTGCCAGCAGTTCAGACAGGGCTAGCAATCAGCCCCAGCATTTT; CDR3 protein: CASSSDRASNQPQHF
D gene: NA; CDR3 length: 16; J gene: TRBJ2-2; clone size: NA; V gene: TRBV5-1; CDR3 DNA: TGCGCCAGCAGCTTGATGACTCCCAGTACGGGCGGGGAGCTGTTTTTT; CDR3 protein: CASSLMTPSTGGELFF
D gene: NA; CDR3 length: 15; J gene: TRBJ2-7; clone size: NA; V gene: TRBV27; CDR3 DNA: TGTGCCAGCCGACCCACCGGGAGACCCAACTACGAGCAGTACTTC; CDR3 protein: CASRPTGRPNYEQYF
D gene: NA; CDR3 length: 13; J gene: TRBJ2-4; clone size: NA; V gene: TRBV3-1/TRBV3-2; CDR3 DNA: TGTGCCAGCAGCCAAGATGGGAGCAACATTCAGTACTTC; CDR3 protein: CASSQDGSNIQYF
D gene: NA; CDR3 length: 15; J gene: TRBJ1-4; clone size: NA; V gene: TRBV27; CDR3 DNA: TGTGCCAGCAGTCCTTGGACAGCAACTAATGAAAAACTGTTTTTT; CDR3 protein: CASSPWTATNEKLFF
D gene: NA; CDR3 length: 13; J gene: TRBJ1-1; clone size: few; V gene: TRBV3-1/TRBV3-2; CDR3 DNA: TGTGCCGTCCGGACTGATATGAACACTGAAGCTTTCTTT; CDR3 protein: CAVRTDMNTEAFF
D gene: TRBD1; CDR3 length: 13; J gene: TRBJ1-2; clone size: NA; V gene: TRBV2; CDR3 DNA: TGTGCCAGCAGTAGGACAGGCAACTATGGCTACACCTTC; CDR3 protein: CASSRTGNYGYTF
D gene: NA; CDR3 length: 15; J gene: TRBJ1-1; clone size: NA; V gene: TRBV18; CDR3 DNA: TGTGCCAGCTCACAACCGGGACCAGGGGTCACTGAAGCTTTCTTT; CDR3 protein: CASSQPGPGVTEAFF
D gene: TRBD1; CDR3 length: 15; J gene: TRBJ2-3; clone size: NA; V gene: TRBV2; CDR3 DNA: TGTGCCAGCAGTCCCCAGGGGGCAGGCACAGATACGCAGTATTTT; CDR3 protein: CASSPQGAGTDTQYF
D gene: TRBD1; CDR3 length: 17; J gene: TRBJ1-2; clone size: NA; V gene: TRBV23-1; CDR3 DNA: TGCGCCAGCACCTCCCGTCTTGGACAGGGGGGGAACTATGGCTACACCTTC; CDR3 protein: CASTSRLGQGGNYGYTF
D gene: NA; CDR3 length: 16; J gene: TRBJ2-7; clone size: NA; V gene: TRBV7-6; CDR3 DNA: TGTGCCAGCAGCTTAGCGTCCGGGACTGAGACCTACGAGCAGTACTTC; CDR3 protein: CASSLASGTETYEQYF
D gene: TRBD2; CDR3 length: 15; J gene: TRBJ2-3; clone size: NA; V gene: TRBV5-1; CDR3 DNA: TGCGCCAGCAGCGAGAGCGGGGGGCCGACAGATACGCAGTATTTT; CDR3 protein: CASSESGGPTDTQYF
D gene: TRBD2; CDR3 length: 15; J gene: TRBJ2-1; clone size: few; V gene: TRBV5-1; CDR3 DNA: TGCGCCAGCAGCCTGCGGACTAGCGGGGAAGGTGAGCAGTTCTTC; CDR3 protein: CASSLRTSGEGEQFF
D gene: NA; CDR3 length: 14; J gene: TRBJ1-1; clone size: NA; V gene: TRBV6-5; CDR3 DNA: TGTGCCAGCAGATCTCCGGGACAGAACACTGAAGCTTTCTTT; CDR3 protein: CASRSPGQNTEAFF
D gene: NA; CDR3 length: 18; J gene: TRBJ2-3; clone size: NA; V gene: TRBV12-5; CDR3 DNA: TGTGCTAGTGCAAATGGCGGGGTTTTTAATGGGGACACAGATACGCAGTATTTT; CDR3 protein: CASANGGVFNGDTDTQYF
D gene: NA; CDR3 length: 16; J gene: TRBJ2-1; clone size: once; V gene: TRBV6-1; CDR3 DNA: TGTGCCAGCAGTGAAGTGGTACTGGGTCAGGGGTCCTTTCGGTTCTTC; CDR3 protein: CASSEVVLGQGSFRFF
D gene: NA; CDR3 length: 15; J gene: TRBJ1-5; clone size: few; V gene: TRBV19; CDR3 DNA: TGTGCCAGTAGTCCCCAGGGGACGGTCAATCAGCCCCAGCATTTT; CDR3 protein: CASSPQGTVNQPQHF
D gene: TRBD2; CDR3 length: 14; J gene: TRBJ2-3; clone size: NA; V gene: TRBV5-1; CDR3 DNA: TGCGCCAGCGCTAACGGACTAGCCCCAGATACGCAGTATTTT; CDR3 protein: CASANGLAPDTQYF
D gene: TRBD2; CDR3 length: 16; J gene: TRBJ2-1; clone size: NA; V gene: TRBV19; CDR3 DNA: TGTGCCAGTAGTAACCCTAGCGGGAGGGCCGTGGGTGAGCAGTTCTTC; CDR3 protein: CASSNPSGRAVGEQFF
D gene: TRBD1; CDR3 length: 18; J gene: TRBJ2-6; clone size: NA; V gene: TRBV28; CDR3 DNA: TGTGCCAGCACCTATCCGGGGCAGGGGGTCTCTGGGGCCAACGTCCTGACTTTC; CDR3 protein: CASTYPGQGVSGANVLTF
D gene: NA; CDR3 length: 12; J gene: TRBJ2-7; clone size: NA; V gene: TRBV29-1; CDR3 DNA: TGCAGCGTTAAGACACAAGCCTACGAGCAGTACTTC; CDR3 protein: CSVKTQAYEQYF
D gene: NA; CDR3 length: 14; J gene: TRBJ2-3; clone size: NA; V gene: TRBV18; CDR3 DNA: TGTGCCAGCTCCGAGTTCCAGGGAACAGATACGCAGTATTTT; CDR3 protein: CASSEFQGTDTQYF